These 14 T cell receptor beta chains originate from one sample sequenced in a study of cytomegalovirus exposure and HLA in healthy donors. Primers included in the PCR were 60 Vbeta and 13 Jbeta primers. The data were produced by immunoSEQ multiplex PCR, yet TCRdb's version contains in-frame clones alone and is incomplete. The top ten clones hold roughly 1.5% of a sample with a few hundred thousand clones, approximately 80% of them seen once. Material: PBMCs. Every receptor here comes from a girl between 5 and 17 years old in good health and CMV-seronegative.

This chain links TRBV27 with TRBJ1-2; tentatively, D is TRBD1 (6 bases). Germline V CDR1 and CDR2: MNHEY, SMNVEV (reference sequence). V was cut by 6 bases and J by 5 bases, with 19 bases left in between. The CDR3 has 15 amino acids. The CDR3 reads CASRVNRERIYGYTF. The CDR3 nucleotides read TGTGCCAGCAGGGTGAACAGGGAACGCATTTATGGCTACACCTTC.

This clone was observed once. DNA of the CDR3: TGTGCCAGCGGGGTCGTTCAGGGGGCCGAGTATTTT. This encodes CASGVVQGAEYF. The V gene is TRBV28, the J gene TRBJ2-3, with TRBD1 matching 8 bases. V trimming: 8 bases; J trimming: 13 bases; junction bases outside the gene matches: 11. Germline loops: CDR1 MDHEN, CDR2 SYDVKM. CDR3 length equals 12 residues.

V usage is TRBV11-3 and J usage is TRBJ2-7; 9 nucleotides line up with TRBD2. CDR3 length: 15 residues. Germline V gene data show CDR1 as SGHNT and CDR2 as YENEEA. The V and J ends lost 1 base and 4 bases, in that order; junction bases with no gene match: 5. CDR3 amino acids: CASSLGGLASYEQYF. CDR3 sequence (DNA): TGTGCCAGCAGCTTAGGTGGACTAGCGAGTTACGAGCAGTACTTC.

The chain uses TRBV9 and TRBJ2-1, with 10 positions matching TRBD1. This CDR3 has 14 amino acids. In germline, CDR1 is SGDLS, CDR2 YYNGEE. V gave up 6 bases and J gave up 8 bases; unmatched junction bases: 8. CDR3 loop: CASTRDRGIHEQFF. In DNA form, the CDR3 reads TGTGCCAGCACCCGGGACAGGGGTATCCATGAGCAGTTCTTC.

CDR3 protein: CASSDRGLSNQPQHF. The CDR3 DNA reads TGTGCCAGCAGTGACAGGGGCTTGAGCAATCAGCCCCAGCATTTT. The chain combines TRBV2 with TRBJ1-5, with D tentatively TRBD1 (6 bases). V gave up 3 bases and J gave up 1 base, with 10 bases separating them. Germline CDR1 reads SNHLY; CDR2 reads FYNNEI. This CDR3 region has 15 residues.

The gene calls are TRBV27 and TRBJ2-7; TRBD2 aligns across 7 bases. The germline V gene encodes CDR1 MNHEY and CDR2 SMNVEV (reference sequence). The CDR3 runs 15 residues. Losses at the gene ends were 8 bases for V and 4 bases for J; bases not matched to a gene: 14. Here the CDR3 reads CASDPRKGGGYEQYF. The CDR3 DNA reads as TGTGCCAGCGACCCTCGGAAAGGCGGGGGATACGAGCAGTACTTC.

The gene calls are TRBV6-5 and TRBJ1-6; D gene unclear. Trimming removed 10 bases at V and 6 bases at J, with 13 bases between. The CDR3 runs 13 residues. In germline, CDR1 is MNHEY, CDR2 SVGAGI. The DNA for the CDR3 is TGTGCCACCTTGAGGGATGGTAATTCACCCCTCCACTTT. Translation gives CATLRDGNSPLHF.

The V and J genes are TRBV6-5 and TRBJ1-1; D unresolved. In germline, CDR1 is MNHEY, CDR2 SVGAGI. The CDR3 sequence is 14 residues long. The ends were cut back, 2 bases at V and 1 base at J, with 8 bases in the middle. Here the CDR3 reads CASSYVASNTEAFF. CDR3 bases: TGTGCCAGCAGTTACGTTGCGTCGAACACTGAAGCTTTCTTT.

This rearrangement joins TRBV6-1 to TRBJ1-2; D remains unclear. CDR3 length: 14 residues. Germline CDR1 and CDR2: MNHNS and SASEGT. V was pared by 2 bases and J by 8 bases, with 15 bases between. The CDR3 is CASSENIPNLGYTF. The CDR3 region has the DNA TGTGCCAGCAGTGAAAATATCCCTAATCTGGGCTACACCTTC.

The genes are TRBV28 and TRBJ2-7; a possible D gene is TRBD2 (5 bases). Germline lookup yields CDR1 MDHEN and CDR2 SYDVKM. The CDR3 is 16 amino acids. V dropped 2 bases and J dropped 6 bases, with 20 bases sitting between them. The CDR3 sequence is CASSLIHPTRPGEQYF. CDR3 nucleotides: TGTGCCAGCAGTTTAATACACCCTACTAGACCGGGCGAGCAGTACTTC.

The V call is TRBV30, the J call TRBJ1-5; TRBD1 aligns across 9 bases. Per germline, CDR1 GTSNPN and CDR2 SVGIG (reference sequence). V was clipped by 4 bases and J by 7 bases; unmatched bases: 14. This CDR3 is built from 16 residues. CDR3: CAWTQTGTGRGQPQHF. The CDR3 region has the DNA TGTGCCTGGACCCAGACCGGGACAGGGAGGGGACAGCCCCAGCATTTT.

A single count supports this clone. This chain connects TRBV19 to TRBJ2-2, with a tentative D call TRBD1 (6 bases). CDR3 length: 15 residues. Germline CDR1 and CDR2: LNHDA and SQIVND (reference sequence). With 2 bases removed from V and 1 base from J, the gap between germline ends came to 8 bases. The DNA for the CDR3 is TGTGCCAGTAGTATACTGGACAGGAACACCGGGGAGCTGTTTTTT. Residues: CASSILDRNTGELFF.

The J gene is TRBJ1-1, the V gene TRBV7-2; D remains ambiguous. The CDR3 length is 14 residues. The V end was cut by 3 bases, the J end by 1 base, with 9 bases between. The germline V gene has CDR1 SGHTA and CDR2 FQGNSA. The CDR3 DNA sequence: TGTGCCAGCAGCTTGATGGCAACGAACACTGAAGCTTTCTTT. Amino acids: CASSLMATNTEAFF.

This clone appeared a few times. This sequence joins TRBV19 and TRBJ1-5; D perhaps matches TRBD1 (6 bases). CDR1 is LNHDA, CDR2 SQIVND, per germline (reference sequence). The CDR3 covers 16 residues. V lost 2 bases and J lost 4, with 15 bases in between. Written as DNA, the CDR3 is TGTGCCAGTAGTATATGGTCAGGGGCGTGGAATCAGCCCCAGCATTTT. Translated: CASSIWSGAWNQPQHF.